Below are 14 T cell receptor beta chains sequenced from a single sample in a study of cytomegalovirus exposure and HLA in healthy donors. Libraries were prepared by immunoSEQ multiplex PCR; TCRdb keeps only in-frame clonotypes and omits some of them. The sample contains 250,000 to 400,000 clones, roughly 90% of which appear only once. Sequencing was done on a sample of PBMCs. The receptors shown here come from a man aged 25-40 years in good health and CMV-seronegative.

This clone has a handful of counts. The V call is TRBV9, the J call TRBJ1-1; D uncertain. Germline CDR1 and CDR2: SGDLS and YYNGEE. The V gene lost 4 bases and the J gene lost 3 bases, with 4 bases spanning the gap. The CDR3 loop spans 11 amino acids. CDR3 sequence reads: CASSPYTEAFF. CDR3 coding DNA: TGTGCCAGCAGCCCATACACTGAAGCTTTCTTT.

This chain connects TRBV5-6 to TRBJ1-1, with D tentatively TRBD1 (6 bases). V was cut by 0 bases and J by 6 bases, with 18 bases left in between. This CDR3 spans 16 amino acids. The germline V gene encodes CDR1 SGHDT and CDR2 YYEEEE. This CDR3 is CASSLVRSNRVAEAFF. The DNA for the CDR3 is TGTGCCAGCAGCTTGGTGAGGTCTAACAGGGTCGCTGAAGCTTTCTTT.

This clone has just one count. V gene TRBV21-1 combines with J gene TRBJ1-5; TRBD1, the D gene given by the table, was not confirmed from the DNA. TRBV21-1 is termed a pseudogene. The CDR3 loop spans 16 amino acids. The DNA for the CDR3 is TGTGCCAGCAGCAAGCCAGGGCAACCTAGCAATCAGCCCCAGCATTTT. Amino acids: CASSKPGQPSNQPQHF.

This clone was observed at least ten times. This sample also contains other DNA sequences that code for the same CDR3. This sequence joins TRBV27 and TRBJ1-5; TRBD1 is a possible D gene (5 bases). V gave up 0 bases and J gave up 7 bases, with 13 bases separating them. The CDR3 is 15 residues long. The germline gives CDR1 MNHEY, CDR2 SMNVEV (reference sequence). The CDR3 coding sequence is TGTGCCAGCAGTTTATCATCGGGGGTCGGGCAGCCCCAGCATTTT. Its protein is CASSLSSGVGQPQHF.

On this clone: The same CDR3 is also encoded by other DNA sequences in this sample. The V and J genes are TRBV18 and TRBJ2-1; TRBD2 matches at 10 bases. V trimming: 2 bases; J trimming: 2 bases; junction bases outside the gene matches: 0. This CDR3 comprises 15 residues. Germline CDR1 and CDR2: KGHSH and LQKENI. The CDR3 DNA reads as TGTGCCAGCTCACCAAGCGGGGGGGCCTACAATGAGCAGTTCTTC. It specifies CASSPSGGAYNEQFF.

This chain links TRBV13 with TRBJ2-7; maybe TRBD2 (7 bases). The CDR3 is 15 residues long. Germline V CDR1 and CDR2: PRHDT, FYEKMQ (reference sequence). V was clipped by 2 bases and J by 3 bases, with 14 bases between them. CDR3 region: CASSLKGGVRYEQYF. The CDR3 region has the DNA TGTGCCAGCAGCTTAAAAGGGGGGGTTCGCTACGAGCAGTACTTC.

V and J are TRBV19 and TRBJ1-6, with 9 positions matching TRBD1. The CDR3 extends over 16 amino acids. The germline V gene encodes CDR1 LNHDA and CDR2 SQIVND (reference sequence). The ends lost 6 bases at V and 6 bases at J; junction bases unmatched: 9. CDR3 amino acids: CASSLTGGSFNSPLHF. For the CDR3, the DNA is TGTGCCAGTAGCCTAACAGGGGGCTCATTTAATTCACCCCTCCACTTT.

CDR3 DNA sequence: TGTGCCAGTAGTAGAGGACAGGGATGGGAAAAACTGTTTTTT. Translated, it gives CASSRGQGWEKLFF. V usage is TRBV19 and J usage is TRBJ1-4; 8 positions match TRBD1. V trimming: 4 bases; J trimming: 8 bases; junction bases outside the gene matches: 6. Germline CDR1 LNHDA, CDR2 SQIVND (reference sequence). The CDR3 totals 14 residues.

The chain recombines TRBV4-1 with TRBJ2-1; 7 nucleotides agree with TRBD1. V shed 4 bases, J shed 4 bases, and the junction held 7 bases outside the gene matches. The CDR3 runs 15 residues. Germline CDR1 MGHRA, CDR2 YSYEKL. The DNA for the CDR3 is TGCGCCAGCAGCCGCACAGGGGAAGCTTACAATGAGCAGTTCTTC. It is translated as CASSRTGEAYNEQFF.

This clone appeared once. The chain combines TRBV5-1 with TRBJ2-6; 11 bases align to TRBD1. Per germline, CDR1 SGHRS and CDR2 YFSETQ. The CDR3 loop spans 18 amino acids. V gave up 4 bases and J gave up 0 bases; unmatched junction bases: 6. CDR3 nucleotide sequence: TGCGCCAGCAGCGGGGACAGGGGGATCCTCTCTGGGGCCAACGTCCTGACTTTC. It is translated as CASSGDRGILSGANVLTF.

This clone was detected only a few times. V and J are TRBV19 and TRBJ1-1, with 7 nucleotides matching TRBD1. Looked up from germline, CDR1 is LNHDA and CDR2 is SQIVND (reference sequence). With V trimmed by 4 bases and J by 1 base, 6 bases remained unmatched. The CDR3 runs 15 residues. The CDR3 nucleotides are TGTGCCAGTAGTAAAACCGGGACAGCGAACACTGAAGCTTTCTTT. It yields the protein CASSKTGTANTEAFF.

The chain has TRBV9 and TRBJ1-2; D is possibly TRBD1 (6 bases). CDR1 is SGDLS, CDR2 YYNGEE, per germline. Trimming pared 4 bases from V and 4 bases from J, leaving 29 bases between. The CDR3 covers 19 residues. This CDR3 is CASSSRTAPGGAKVYGYTF. CDR3 bases: TGTGCCAGCAGCTCGCGTACAGCCCCTGGGGGGGCTAAGGTCTATGGCTACACCTTC.

The chain links TRBV4-1 to TRBJ2-2; D gene uncertain. Germline values: CDR1 MGHRA, CDR2 YSYEKL. CDR3 length equals 13 residues. Trimming cost V 4 bases and J 7 bases, with 10 bases left between them. The CDR3 is CASSPGASGELFF. CDR3 in DNA: TGCGCCAGCAGCCCAGGCGCGAGCGGGGAGCTGTTTTTT.

The CDR3 loop reads CASGNRDSSYEQYF. Written as DNA, the CDR3 is TGTGCCAGCGGAAACCGGGACAGCTCCTACGAGCAGTACTTC. J is TRBJ2-7 and V is TRBV27; 7 bases are shared with TRBD1. Germline V gene data show CDR1 as MNHEY and CDR2 as SMNVEV (reference sequence). The CDR3 covers 14 residues. The V gene end was trimmed by 8 bases and the J gene end by 0 bases; junction bases not matched to a gene: 7.